This passage covers 8 T cell receptor beta chains from one sample sequenced in a study of shared clonotypes between healthy human individuals. The data were produced by immunoSEQ multiplex PCR, yet TCRdb's version contains in-frame clones alone and is incomplete. The table records roughly 1,000,000 clones, approximately 78% of them present only once. The sample taken for sequencing was memory CD4+ T cells from PBMCs. Subset given: CD45RA-negative fraction. The receptor set was obtained from a man aged 18 to 29 in good health. Some clones in this sample may be carry-over from other donors' samples.

The chain carries TRBV18 and TRBJ2-5, with 8 bases that match TRBD2. The V gene's germline CDR1 is KGHSH and CDR2 LQKENI. CDR3 length equals 14 residues. V lost 6 bases and J lost 2; bases outside the gene matches: 5. CDR3 sequence reads: CASSDLAGQETQYF. As DNA, the CDR3 is TGTGCCAGCTCGGACCTAGCGGGTCAAGAGACCCAGTACTTC.

This chain joins TRBV5-1 and TRBJ2-5; 9 bases align to TRBD1. With V trimmed by 2 bases and J by 3 bases, 2 bases remained unmatched. The germline gives CDR1 SGHRS, CDR2 YFSETQ. The CDR3 is 14 residues long. The CDR3 region is CASSFRTGEETQYF. The CDR3, as DNA: TGCGCCAGCAGCTTTAGGACAGGGGAAGAGACCCAGTACTTC.

The chain couples TRBV28 to TRBJ2-4; D is uncertain. Between the trimmed V and J ends, which lost 1 base and 0 bases, there was a span of 13 bases. There are 17 residues in the CDR3. The germline V gene has CDR1 MDHEN and CDR2 SYDVKM. The CDR3 sequence: CASSLSPTILAKNIQYF. Written as DNA, the CDR3 is TGTGCCAGCAGTTTATCCCCGACAATCCTAGCCAAAAACATTCAGTACTTC. Combining the CDR3 with reference TRBV28 and TRBJ2-4 gives the whole variable domain DVKVTQSSRYLVKRTGEKVFLECVQDMDHENMFWYRQDPGLGLRLIYFSYDVKMKEKGDIPEGYSVSREKKERFSLILESASTNQTSMYLCASSLSPTILAKNIQYFGAGTRLSVL.

A few counts support this clone. The chain carries TRBV28 and TRBJ2-3; 7 bases fit TRBD2. The CDR3 runs 14 residues. V lost 5 bases to trimming and J lost 2 bases; unmatched junction nucleotides: 4. Germline lookup yields CDR1 MDHEN and CDR2 SYDVKM. The chain's CDR3 is CASSGLADTDTQYF. CDR3 coding DNA: TGTGCCAGCAGTGGTCTAGCGGACACAGATACGCAGTATTTT.

J is TRBJ2-5 and V is TRBV6-5, with D possibly matching TRBD1 (6 bases). Matching the DNA end better, TRBJ2-7 makes the J call doubtful. Germline lookup yields CDR1 MNHEY and CDR2 SVGAGI. The CDR3 extends over 14 amino acids. CDR3 sequence (DNA): TGTGCCAGCAGTACACAGGGATTAGACTACGAGCAGTACTTC. Encoded protein: CASSTQGLDYEQYF.

This chain joins TRBV5-4 and TRBJ1-1; D is ambiguous. Germline V lookup: CDR1 SGHNT, CDR2 YYREEE (reference sequence). V was cut by 4 bases and J by 4 bases, with 11 bases left in between. The CDR3 spans 13 residues. The CDR3 reads CASSLGPSTEAFF. Written as DNA, the CDR3 is TGTGCCAGCAGCCTCGGACCGAGCACTGAAGCTTTCTTT.

The chain employs TRBV5-4 and TRBJ1-1; D is perhaps TRBD1 (6 bases). The CDR3 has 13 amino acids. Germline loops: CDR1 SGHNT, CDR2 YYREEE (reference sequence). Trimming took 4 bases from V and 8 from J, leaving 15 bases between them. This CDR3 reads CASSRGGQPEAFF. The DNA of the CDR3 is TGTGCCAGCAGCCGAGGTGGACAGCCCGAAGCTTTCTTT. The full variable domain, with the rest looked up from reference TRBV5-4 and TRBJ1-1, is ETGVTQSPTHLIKTRGQQVTLRCSSQSGHNTVSWYQQALGQGPQFIFQYYREEENGRGNFPPRFSGLQFPNYSSELNVNALELDDSALYLCASSRGGQPEAFFGQGTRLTVV.

Worth noting for this clone: The same CDR3 is also encoded by other DNA sequences in this sample. The chain carries TRBV5-1 and TRBJ1-3; D possibly corresponds to TRBD1 (5 bases). Germline CDR1 SGHRS, CDR2 YFSETQ. Deletions cut 0 bases from V and 2 bases from J, with 6 bases between. The CDR3 runs 14 residues. The CDR3, as DNA: TGCGCCAGCAGCTTGGGGGGCACTGGAAACACCATATATTTT. Translation: CASSLGGTGNTIYF. Drawing the rest from reference TRBV5-1 and TRBJ1-3, the complete variable domain is KAGVTQTPRYLIKTRGQQVTLSCSPISGHRSVSWYQQTPGQGLQFLFEYFSETQRNKGNFPGRFSGRQFSNSRSEMNVSTLELGDSALYLCASSLGGTGNTIYFGEGSWLTVV.